Included here is one T cell receptor (beta chain) sequence, with context. The source of the sample is a study of blood T cells in healthy people across ages. This CDR3 has 17 amino acids. V trimming: 8 bases; J trimming: 2 bases; junction bases outside the gene matches: 12. In germline, CDR1 is ENHRY, CDR2 SYGVKD. Sample-barcoded 5' priming and a J-beta primer mix drove a second PCR of roughly 7 to 11 cycles. Using its own MiXCR run on the 5' RACE reads, TCRdb lists one record per CDR3 protein. The sample shows about 680,000 distinct CDR3 sequences, roughly 49% of them seen only once. This sequence originates from a woman aged 55 to 70 in good health. Sequencing input: blood. The J gene is TRBJ2-3, the V gene TRBV10-3; TRBD2 aligns across 11 bases. CDR3 region: CAIGAGSGRADTDTQYF. In DNA form, the CDR3 reads TGTGCCATCGGGGCAGGTAGCGGGAGGGCCGACACAGATACGCAGTATTTT.